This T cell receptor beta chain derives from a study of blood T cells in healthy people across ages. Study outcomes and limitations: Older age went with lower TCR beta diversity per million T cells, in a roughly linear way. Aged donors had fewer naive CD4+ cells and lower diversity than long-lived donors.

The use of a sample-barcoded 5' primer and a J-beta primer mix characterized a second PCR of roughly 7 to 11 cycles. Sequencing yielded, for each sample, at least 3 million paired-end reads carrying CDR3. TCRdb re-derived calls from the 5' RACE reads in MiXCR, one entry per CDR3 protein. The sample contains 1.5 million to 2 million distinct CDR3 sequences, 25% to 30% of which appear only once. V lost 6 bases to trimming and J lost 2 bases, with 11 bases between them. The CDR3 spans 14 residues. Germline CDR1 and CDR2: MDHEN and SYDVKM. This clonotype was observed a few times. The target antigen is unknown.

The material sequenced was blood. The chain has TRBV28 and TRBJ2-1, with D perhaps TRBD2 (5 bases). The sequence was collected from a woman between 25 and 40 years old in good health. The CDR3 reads CASRQSSAYNEQFF. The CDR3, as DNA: TGTGCCAGCAGGCAGAGTAGCGCCTACAATGAGCAGTTCTTC.